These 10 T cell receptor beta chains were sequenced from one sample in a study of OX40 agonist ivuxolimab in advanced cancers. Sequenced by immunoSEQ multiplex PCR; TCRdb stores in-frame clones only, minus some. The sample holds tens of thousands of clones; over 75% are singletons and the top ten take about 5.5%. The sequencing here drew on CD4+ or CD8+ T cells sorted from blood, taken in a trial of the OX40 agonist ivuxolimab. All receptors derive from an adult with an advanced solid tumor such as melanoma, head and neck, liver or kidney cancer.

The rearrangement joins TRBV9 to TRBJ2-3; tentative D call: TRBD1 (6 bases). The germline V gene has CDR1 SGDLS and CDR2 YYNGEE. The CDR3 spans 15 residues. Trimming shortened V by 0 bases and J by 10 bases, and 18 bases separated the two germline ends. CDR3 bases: TGTGCCAGCAGCGTAGCGAGTCGGACAGATACGTCGCAGTATTTT. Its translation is CASSVASRTDTSQYF.

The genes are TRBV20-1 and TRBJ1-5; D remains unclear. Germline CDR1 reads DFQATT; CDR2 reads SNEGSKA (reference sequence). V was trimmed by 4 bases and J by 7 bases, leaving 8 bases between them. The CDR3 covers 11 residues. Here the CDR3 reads CSAKGEQPQHF. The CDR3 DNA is TGCAGTGCTAAGGGAGAGCAGCCCCAGCATTTT.

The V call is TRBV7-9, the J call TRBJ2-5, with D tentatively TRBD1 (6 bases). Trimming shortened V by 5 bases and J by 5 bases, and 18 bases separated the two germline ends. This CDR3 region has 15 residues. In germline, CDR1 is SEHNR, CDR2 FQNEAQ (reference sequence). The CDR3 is CASSQEGQPGETQYF. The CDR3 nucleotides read TGTGCCAGCAGCCAGGAAGGACAGCCTGGTGAGACCCAGTACTTC.

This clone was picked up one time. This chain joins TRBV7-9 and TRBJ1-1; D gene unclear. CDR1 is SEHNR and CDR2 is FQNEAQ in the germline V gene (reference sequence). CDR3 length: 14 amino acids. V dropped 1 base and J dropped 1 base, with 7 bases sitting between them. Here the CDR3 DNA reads TGTGCCAGCAGCTTAGAATCAGGGAACACTGAAGCTTTCTTT. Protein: CASSLESGNTEAFF.

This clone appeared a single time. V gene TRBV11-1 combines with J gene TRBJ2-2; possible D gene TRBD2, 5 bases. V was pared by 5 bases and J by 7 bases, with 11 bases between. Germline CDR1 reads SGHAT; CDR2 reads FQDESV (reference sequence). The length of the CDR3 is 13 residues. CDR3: CASSPTGIGELFF. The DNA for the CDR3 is TGTGCCAGCAGCCCGACGGGGATCGGGGAGCTGTTTTTT.

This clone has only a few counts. DNA of the CDR3: TGTGCCAGCGGCCTGACGAGGGGGACCAATCAGCCCCAGCATTTT. It translates to CASGLTRGTNQPQHF. This chain connects TRBV6-5 to TRBJ1-5; D is possibly TRBD1 (6 bases). CDR1 is MNHEY and CDR2 is SVGAGI in the germline V gene. V was trimmed by 8 bases and J by 3 bases, leaving 17 bases between them. CDR3 size: 15 residues.

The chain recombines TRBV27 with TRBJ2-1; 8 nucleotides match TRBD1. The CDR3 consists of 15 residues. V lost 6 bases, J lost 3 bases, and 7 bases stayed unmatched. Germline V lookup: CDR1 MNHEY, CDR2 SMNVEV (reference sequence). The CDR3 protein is CASRLTGAGYNEQFF. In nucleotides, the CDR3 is TGTGCCAGCAGGTTGACAGGGGCGGGCTACAATGAGCAGTTCTTC.

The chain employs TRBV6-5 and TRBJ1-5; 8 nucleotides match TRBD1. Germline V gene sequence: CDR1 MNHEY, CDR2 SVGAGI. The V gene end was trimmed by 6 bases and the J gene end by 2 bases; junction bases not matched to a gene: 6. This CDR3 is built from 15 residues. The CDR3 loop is CASRRTGYGNQPQHF. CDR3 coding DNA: TGTGCCAGCAGGAGGACAGGGTACGGCAATCAGCCCCAGCATTTT.

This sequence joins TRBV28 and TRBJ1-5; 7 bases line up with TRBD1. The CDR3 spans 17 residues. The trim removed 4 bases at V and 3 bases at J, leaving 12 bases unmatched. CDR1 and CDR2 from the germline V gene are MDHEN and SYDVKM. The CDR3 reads CASSYKRGQFFNQPQHF. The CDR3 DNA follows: TGTGCCAGCAGTTACAAGAGGGGACAGTTTTTCAATCAGCCCCAGCATTTT.

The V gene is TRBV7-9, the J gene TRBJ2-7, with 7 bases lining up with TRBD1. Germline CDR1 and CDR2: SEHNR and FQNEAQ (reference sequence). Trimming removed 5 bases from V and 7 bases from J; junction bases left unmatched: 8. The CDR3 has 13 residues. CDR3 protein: CASSRQGLGEQYF. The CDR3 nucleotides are TGTGCCAGCAGCCGACAGGGTCTTGGGGAGCAGTACTTC.